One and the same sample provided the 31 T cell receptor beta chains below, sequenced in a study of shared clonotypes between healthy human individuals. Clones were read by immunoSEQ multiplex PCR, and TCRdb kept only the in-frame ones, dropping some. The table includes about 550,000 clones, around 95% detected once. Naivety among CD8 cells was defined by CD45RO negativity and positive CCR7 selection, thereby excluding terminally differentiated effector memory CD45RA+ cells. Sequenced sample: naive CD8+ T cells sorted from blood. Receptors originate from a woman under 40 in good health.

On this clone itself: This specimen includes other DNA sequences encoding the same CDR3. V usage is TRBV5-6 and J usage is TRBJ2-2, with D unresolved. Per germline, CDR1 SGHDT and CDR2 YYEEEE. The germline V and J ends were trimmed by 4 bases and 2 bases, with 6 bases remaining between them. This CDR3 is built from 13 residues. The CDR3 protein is CASSLGNTGELFF. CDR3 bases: TGTGCCAGCAGCCTTGGTAACACCGGGGAGCTGTTTTTT.

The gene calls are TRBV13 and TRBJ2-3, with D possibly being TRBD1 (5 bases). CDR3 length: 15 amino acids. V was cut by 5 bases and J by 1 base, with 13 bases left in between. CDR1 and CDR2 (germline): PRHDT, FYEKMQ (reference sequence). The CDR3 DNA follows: TGTGCCAGCAGCATACGGACACCCCGCACAGATACGCAGTATTTT. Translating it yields CASSIRTPRTDTQYF.

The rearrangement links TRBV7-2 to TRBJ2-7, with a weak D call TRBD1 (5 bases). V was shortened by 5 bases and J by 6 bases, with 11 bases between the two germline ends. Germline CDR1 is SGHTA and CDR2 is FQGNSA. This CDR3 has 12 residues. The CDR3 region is CASSPRVPEQYF. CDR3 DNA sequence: TGTGCCAGCAGCCCCAGGGTCCCCGAGCAGTACTTC.

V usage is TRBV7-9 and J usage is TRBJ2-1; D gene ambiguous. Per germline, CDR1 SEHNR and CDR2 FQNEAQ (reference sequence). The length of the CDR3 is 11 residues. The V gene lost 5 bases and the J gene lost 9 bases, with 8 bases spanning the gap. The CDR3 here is CASSDRPEQFF. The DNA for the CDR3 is TGTGCCAGCAGCGACCGGCCTGAGCAGTTCTTC.

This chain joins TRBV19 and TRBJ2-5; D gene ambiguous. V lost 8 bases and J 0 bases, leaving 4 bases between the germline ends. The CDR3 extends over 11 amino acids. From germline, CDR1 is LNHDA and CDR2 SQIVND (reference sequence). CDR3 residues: CASQNQETQYF. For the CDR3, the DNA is TGTGCCAGTCAGAACCAAGAGACCCAGTACTTC.

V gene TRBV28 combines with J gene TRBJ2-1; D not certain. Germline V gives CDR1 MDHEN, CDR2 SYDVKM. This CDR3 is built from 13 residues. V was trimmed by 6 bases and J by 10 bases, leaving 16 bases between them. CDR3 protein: CASSLTPDLEQFF. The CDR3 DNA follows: TGTGCCAGCAGCCTAACCCCCGACTTAGAGCAGTTCTTC.

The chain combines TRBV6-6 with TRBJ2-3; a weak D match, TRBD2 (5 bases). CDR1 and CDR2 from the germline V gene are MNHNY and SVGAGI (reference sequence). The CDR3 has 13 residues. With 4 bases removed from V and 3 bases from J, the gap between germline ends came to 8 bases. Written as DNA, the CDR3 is TGTGCCAGCAGTTGGACTGGAACAGATACGCAGTATTTT. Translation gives CASSWTGTDTQYF.

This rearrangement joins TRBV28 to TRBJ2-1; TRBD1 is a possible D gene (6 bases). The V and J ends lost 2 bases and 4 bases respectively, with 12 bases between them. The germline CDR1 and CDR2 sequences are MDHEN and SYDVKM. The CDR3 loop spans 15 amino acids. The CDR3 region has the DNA TGTGCCAGCAGTTTAGAACAGGGAAGGTACAATGAGCAGTTCTTC. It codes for CASSLEQGRYNEQFF.

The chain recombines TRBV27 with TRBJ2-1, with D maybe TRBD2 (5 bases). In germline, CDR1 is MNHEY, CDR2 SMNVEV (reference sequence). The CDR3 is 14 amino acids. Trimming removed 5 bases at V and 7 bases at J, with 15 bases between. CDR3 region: CASSIRESRNEQFF. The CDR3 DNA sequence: TGTGCCAGCAGTATCCGGGAAAGTAGGAATGAGCAGTTCTTC.

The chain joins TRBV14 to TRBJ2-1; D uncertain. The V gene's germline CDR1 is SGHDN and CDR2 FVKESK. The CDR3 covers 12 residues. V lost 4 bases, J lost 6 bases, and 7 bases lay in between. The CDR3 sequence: CASSRGSNEQFF. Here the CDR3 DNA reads TGTGCCAGCAGCCGGGGAAGCAATGAGCAGTTCTTC. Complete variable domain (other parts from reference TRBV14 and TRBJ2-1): EAGVTQFPSHSVIEKGQTVTLRCDPISGHDNLYWYRRVMGKEIKFLLHFVKESKQDESGMPNNRFLAERTGGTYSTLKVQPAELEDSGVYFCASSRGSNEQFFGPGTRLTVL.

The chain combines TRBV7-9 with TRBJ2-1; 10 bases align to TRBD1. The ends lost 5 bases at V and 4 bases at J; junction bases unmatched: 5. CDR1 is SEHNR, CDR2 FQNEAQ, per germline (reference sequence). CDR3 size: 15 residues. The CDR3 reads CASSPRDRGYNEQFF. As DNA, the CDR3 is TGTGCCAGCAGCCCCCGGGACAGGGGTTACAATGAGCAGTTCTTC.

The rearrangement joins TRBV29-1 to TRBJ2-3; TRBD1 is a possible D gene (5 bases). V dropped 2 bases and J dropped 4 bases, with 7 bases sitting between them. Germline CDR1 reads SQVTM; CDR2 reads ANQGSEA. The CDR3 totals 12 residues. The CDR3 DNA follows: TGCAGCGTTGAACAGGGCCCAGATACGCAGTATTTT. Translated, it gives CSVEQGPDTQYF.

The CDR3 loop is CASSLVGDPFYEQYF. The CDR3 bases are TGTGCCAGCAGCTTAGTCGGGGATCCGTTTTACGAGCAGTACTTC. V gene TRBV11-2 combines with J gene TRBJ2-5; D possibly corresponds to TRBD2 (5 bases). The last part of the DNA fits TRBJ2-7 better; the J call may be wrong. CDR1 and CDR2 from the germline V gene are SGHAT and FQNNGV. CDR3 length: 15 amino acids.

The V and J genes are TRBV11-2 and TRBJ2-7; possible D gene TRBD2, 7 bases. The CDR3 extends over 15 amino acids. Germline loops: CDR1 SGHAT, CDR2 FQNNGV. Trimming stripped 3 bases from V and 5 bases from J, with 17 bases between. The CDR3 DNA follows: TGTGCCAGCAGCTTTATGTCTTTAGGGGGGGACGAGCAGTACTTC. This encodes CASSFMSLGGDEQYF.

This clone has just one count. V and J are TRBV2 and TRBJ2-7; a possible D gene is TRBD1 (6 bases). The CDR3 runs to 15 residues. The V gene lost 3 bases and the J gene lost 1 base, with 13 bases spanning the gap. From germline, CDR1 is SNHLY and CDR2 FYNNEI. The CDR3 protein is CASSDRSGASYEQYF. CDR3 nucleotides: TGTGCCAGCAGTGATAGGTCAGGGGCGTCCTACGAGCAGTACTTC.

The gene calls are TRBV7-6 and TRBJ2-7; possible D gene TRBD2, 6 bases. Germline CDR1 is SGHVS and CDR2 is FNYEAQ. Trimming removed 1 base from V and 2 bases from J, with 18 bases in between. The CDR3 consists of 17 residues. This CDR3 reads CASSLDWQGLLPYEQYF. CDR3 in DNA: TGTGCCAGCAGCTTAGACTGGCAGGGACTTCTACCCTACGAGCAGTACTTC.

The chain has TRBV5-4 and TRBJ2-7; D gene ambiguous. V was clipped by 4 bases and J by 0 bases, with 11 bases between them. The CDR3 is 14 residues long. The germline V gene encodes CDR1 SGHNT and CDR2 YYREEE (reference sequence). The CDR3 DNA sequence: TGTGCCAGCAGCAACCCCTCCGCCTCCTACGAGCAGTACTTC. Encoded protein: CASSNPSASYEQYF.

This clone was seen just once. The CDR3 DNA sequence: TGTGCCAGCAGCCAAGATGTTGGGGTTTTAGAGACCCAGTACTTC. It codes for CASSQDVGVLETQYF. V is TRBV14 and J is TRBJ2-5, with D hard to call. This CDR3 is built from 15 residues. Trimming removed 0 bases at V and 4 bases at J, with 12 bases between. Germline-derived CDR1 and CDR2 are SGHDN and FVKESK.

The CDR3 coding sequence is TGTGCCAGCAGTTATGGGGACGAGCAGTACTTC. As protein: CASSYGDEQYF. The gene calls are TRBV6-6 and TRBJ2-7; no clear D gene. CDR3 size: 11 residues. The germline V gene has CDR1 MNHNY and CDR2 SVGAGI (reference sequence). V was pared by 3 bases and J by 5 bases, with 5 bases between.

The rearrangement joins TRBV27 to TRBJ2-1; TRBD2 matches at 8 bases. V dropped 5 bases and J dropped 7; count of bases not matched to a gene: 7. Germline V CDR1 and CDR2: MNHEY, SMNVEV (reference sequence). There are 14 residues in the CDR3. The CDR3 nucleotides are TGTGCCAGCAGTCGTAGCGGGAAGGGGAATGAGCAGTTCTTC. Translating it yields CASSRSGKGNEQFF.

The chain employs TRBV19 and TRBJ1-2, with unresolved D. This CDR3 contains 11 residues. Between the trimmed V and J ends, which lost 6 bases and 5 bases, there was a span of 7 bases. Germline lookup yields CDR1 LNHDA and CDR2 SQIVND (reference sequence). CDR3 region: CASSAQYGYTF. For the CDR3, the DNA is TGTGCCAGTAGCGCACAGTATGGCTACACCTTC.

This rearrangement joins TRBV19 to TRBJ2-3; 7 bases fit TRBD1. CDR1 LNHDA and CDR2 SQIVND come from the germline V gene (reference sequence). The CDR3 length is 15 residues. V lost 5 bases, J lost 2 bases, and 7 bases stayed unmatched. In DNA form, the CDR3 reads TGTGCCAGTAGTCCCAGGGACAGCCCCACAGATACGCAGTATTTT. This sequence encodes CASSPRDSPTDTQYF.

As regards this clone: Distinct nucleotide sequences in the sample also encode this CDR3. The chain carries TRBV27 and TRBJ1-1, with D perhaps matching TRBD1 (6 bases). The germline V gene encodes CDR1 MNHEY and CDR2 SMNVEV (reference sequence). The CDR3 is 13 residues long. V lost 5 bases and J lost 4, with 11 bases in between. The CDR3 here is CASSLGGTTEAFF. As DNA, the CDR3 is TGTGCCAGCAGTCTGGGGGGCACCACTGAAGCTTTCTTT.

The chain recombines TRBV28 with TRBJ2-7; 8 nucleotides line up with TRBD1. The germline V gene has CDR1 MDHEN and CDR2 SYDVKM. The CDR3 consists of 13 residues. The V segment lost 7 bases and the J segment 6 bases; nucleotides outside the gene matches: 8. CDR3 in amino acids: CASIQGQGGEQYF. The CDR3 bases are TGTGCCAGCATCCAAGGACAGGGAGGCGAGCAGTACTTC.

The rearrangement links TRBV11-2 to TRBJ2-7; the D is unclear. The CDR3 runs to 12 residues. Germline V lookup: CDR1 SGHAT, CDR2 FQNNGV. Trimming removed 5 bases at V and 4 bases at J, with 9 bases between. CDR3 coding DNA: TGTGCCAGCAGCGACGCTGGGTACGAGCAGTACTTC. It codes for CASSDAGYEQYF. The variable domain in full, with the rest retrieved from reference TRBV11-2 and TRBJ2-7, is EAGVAQSPRYKIIEKRQSVAFWCNPISGHATLYWYQQILGQGPKLLIQFQNNGVVDDSQLPKDRFSAERLKGVDSTLKIQPAKLEDSAVYLCASSDAGYEQYFGPGTRLTVT.

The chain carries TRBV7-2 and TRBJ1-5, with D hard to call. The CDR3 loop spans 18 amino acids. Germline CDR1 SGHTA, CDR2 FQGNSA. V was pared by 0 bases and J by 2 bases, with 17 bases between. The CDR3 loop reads CASSLAPFLGSGNQPQHF. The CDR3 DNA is TGTGCCAGCAGCTTAGCGCCCTTCCTCGGGTCAGGCAATCAGCCCCAGCATTTT.

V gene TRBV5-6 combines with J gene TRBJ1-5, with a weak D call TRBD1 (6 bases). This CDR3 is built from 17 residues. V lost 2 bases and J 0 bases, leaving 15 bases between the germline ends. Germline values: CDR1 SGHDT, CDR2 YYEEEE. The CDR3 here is CASSFGGTLYSNQPQHF. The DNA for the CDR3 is TGTGCCAGCAGCTTTGGCGGGACACTTTATAGCAATCAGCCCCAGCATTTT.

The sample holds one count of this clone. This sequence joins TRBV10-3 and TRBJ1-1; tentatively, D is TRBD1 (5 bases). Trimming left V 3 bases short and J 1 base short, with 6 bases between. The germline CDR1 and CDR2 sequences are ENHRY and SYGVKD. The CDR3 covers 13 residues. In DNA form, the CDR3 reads TGTGCCATCAGTGAAAGGGGGAACACTGAAGCTTTCTTT. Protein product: CAISERGNTEAFF.

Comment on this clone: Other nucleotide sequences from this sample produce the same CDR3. The CDR3 sequence is CASSLSGLTYEQYF. The CDR3 region has the DNA TGTGCCAGCAGCTTATCTGGCCTAACCTACGAGCAGTACTTC. V usage is TRBV7-8 and J usage is TRBJ2-7; no clear D. CDR1 is SGHVS, CDR2 FQNEAQ, per germline. CDR3 length: 14 residues. Trimming removed 2 bases at V and 2 bases at J, with 10 bases between.

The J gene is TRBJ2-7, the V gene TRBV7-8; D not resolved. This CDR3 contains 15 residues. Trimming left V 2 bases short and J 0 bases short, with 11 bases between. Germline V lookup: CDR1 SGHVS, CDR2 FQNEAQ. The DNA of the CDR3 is TGTGCCAGCAGCTTATTGATAACCAGCTCCTACGAGCAGTACTTC. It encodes CASSLLITSSYEQYF.

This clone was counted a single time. DNA of the CDR3: TGTGCCAGCAGCAAAAGATTTGCTAGTCAGCCCCAGCATTTT. Translated: CASSKRFASQPQHF. The J gene is TRBJ1-5, the V gene TRBV21-1. TRBV21-1 is a pseudogene. This CDR3 region has 14 residues.